The clone carrying this T cell receptor beta chain showed up just a few times. Its antigen is not identified. The CDR3 end is not reached by the read, which stops 3 residues before it; the germline J gene fills it in. Assay: immunoSEQ multiplex PCR; the TCRdb copy retains only in-frame clones and omits some. The sample includes about 6,600 clones, none of them occurring once. The entry originates in a study of T cell clonality in common variable immunodeficiency. V gave up 3 bases and J gave up 0 bases, with 15 bases separating them. Germline-derived CDR1 and CDR2 are KGHSH and LQKENI. CDR3 length: 16 amino acids. CVID subjects were neither ill nor on immunomodulatory or immunosuppressive medication at sampling. Study results and caveats: Fewer TCRbeta clones were shared among CVID subjects than controls. CVID subjects had higher TCRbeta clonality than healthy controls, most marked in about a third. In common variable immunodeficiency, TCR beta chains reportedly carried fewer deletions and N-nucleotide insertions.

The sequence was collected from a human donor with common variable immunodeficiency. The V gene is TRBV18, the J gene TRBJ2-7; TRBD2 is a possible D gene (6 bases). The sample consisted of peripheral blood mononuclear cells. The CDR3 is CASSPNLRGLSYEQYF. CDR3 DNA (partial): TGTGCCAGCTCACCGAATTTGAGGGGACTCTCCTACGAG.